What follows is one TCR beta chain and its context. Antigen: not known. This record belongs to a study of OX40 agonist ivuxolimab in advanced cancers. Study results and caveats: CD8+ T cells were the subset that, on average, had more expanded clones than CD4+.

Profiled with immunoSEQ multiplex PCR; TCRdb holds only in-frame clones, not every one. The repertoire holds about 76,000 clones, with roughly 90% as singletons. Germline values: CDR1 SGHRS, CDR2 YFSETQ. The CDR3 runs to 15 residues. Trimming cost V 1 base and J 2 bases; bases outside gene matches: 1. The J gene is TRBJ2-1, the V gene TRBV5-1, with TRBD2 matching 9 bases. The sequences come from CD4+ or CD8+ T cells sorted from blood, collected in a trial of the OX40 agonist ivuxolimab. This clonotype was sampled from an adult with an advanced solid tumor such as melanoma, head and neck, liver or kidney cancer. The CDR3: CASSLLAGPYNEQFF. The DNA of the CDR3 is TGCGCCAGCAGCTTGCTAGCGGGACCCTACAATGAGCAGTTCTTC.